The 6 T cell receptor beta chains presented below share a single source sample, sequenced in a study of STAT5B mutations in CD4+ large granular lymphocyte leukemia. Clones were read by immunoSEQ multiplex PCR, and TCRdb kept only the in-frame ones, dropping some. The table shows more than 30,000 clones, with 88% occurring only once. The specimen was CD4+ T cells from blood buffy coats. Receptors were obtained from a human donor in good health.

This rearrangement joins TRBV6-6 to TRBJ1-5; D is possibly TRBD1 (5 bases). Between the trimmed V and J ends, which lost 2 bases and 6 bases, there was a span of 11 bases. CDR1 MNHNY and CDR2 SVGAGI come from the germline V gene (reference sequence). CDR3 length: 14 amino acids. CDR3: CASSYEAGSQPQHF. The CDR3 DNA reads TGTGCCAGCAGTTACGAGGCAGGGTCTCAGCCCCAGCATTTT.

This clone has just one count. The chain uses TRBV7-7 and TRBJ2-5, with 7 nucleotides matching TRBD2. The CDR3 totals 14 residues. V shed 3 bases, J shed 5 bases, and the junction held 6 bases outside the gene matches. Germline CDR1 SSHAT, CDR2 FNYEAQ (reference sequence). This CDR3 reads CASSFPASGETQYF. CDR3 coding DNA: TGTGCCAGCAGCTTTCCGGCTAGCGGCGAGACCCAGTACTTC.

V gene TRBV5-1 combines with J gene TRBJ2-4, with TRBD2 as a possible D gene (5 bases). The germline V and J ends were trimmed by 4 bases and 0 bases, with 14 bases remaining between them. The CDR3 has 16 residues. Germline V gene lookup returns CDR1 SGHRS and CDR2 YFSETQ. As DNA, the CDR3 is TGCGCCAGCAGCCCCCTCGGGATACTAGCCAAAAACATTCAGTACTTC. As protein: CASSPLGILAKNIQYF.

The rearrangement links TRBV5-1 to TRBJ1-2, with 8 bases aligning to TRBD1. V trimming: 4 bases; J trimming: 8 bases; junction bases outside the gene matches: 10. The V gene's germline CDR1 is SGHRS and CDR2 YFSETQ. The CDR3 length is 14 residues. The CDR3 nucleotides are TGCGCCAGCAGCCCGGCGGACAGGGCGGGCGGCTACACCTTC. Translation gives CASSPADRAGGYTF.

V is TRBV5-4 and J is TRBJ2-7; D uncertain. The ends were cut back, 0 bases at V and 10 bases at J, with 11 bases in the middle. The CDR3 runs to 12 residues. Germline-derived CDR1 and CDR2 are SGHNT and YYREEE (reference sequence). DNA of the CDR3: TGTGCCAGCAGCTTGGACAGAGACCCCCAGTACTTC. Residues: CASSLDRDPQYF.

This clone was counted only a few times. The chain links TRBV5-4 to TRBJ1-1; the D gene is possibly TRBD1 (6 bases). The V end was cut by 3 bases, the J end by 5 bases, with 14 bases between. Germline assignment: CDR1 SGHNT and CDR2 YYREEE (reference sequence). This CDR3 is built from 14 residues. Written as DNA, the CDR3 is TGTGCCAGCAGCTCACAGGGTGTTTGGACTGAAGCTTTCTTT. Translation gives CASSSQGVWTEAFF. The whole variable domain, remainder taken from reference TRBV5-4 and TRBJ1-1, is ETGVTQSPTHLIKTRGQQVTLRCSSQSGHNTVSWYQQALGQGPQFIFQYYREEENGRGNFPPRFSGLQFPNYSSELNVNALELDDSALYLCASSSQGVWTEAFFGQGTRLTVV.